This T cell receptor (beta chain) was recovered during a study of blood T cell repertoires in COVID-19. Clinical histories supplied by participants themselves formed the basis of cohort assignment. Recovered status applied to Cohort 3 donors who had two consecutive negative PCRs. It also applied to those with clearance or with symptom resolution. This clone was recorded only once. How the authors handled the data: Amplified reference gene primers provided the basis for estimating nucleated cell counts. Assay: immunoSEQ multiplex PCR; the TCRdb copy retains only in-frame clones and omits some. That table is the source of V, J and clone size, and D and trimming were worked out from the DNA. There are just under 250,000 clones in the sample; around 89% occur only once, and 4.1% lies in the top ten. The TCR sequence derives from a woman aged 30 to 39 who had recovered from COVID-19. The sample consisted of PBMCs or T cells enriched from blood (not recorded which).

This chain's CDR3 is CASSSLLAGGENEQFF. The CDR3 DNA is TGCGCCAGCAGCTCCTTACTAGCGGGAGGGGAGAATGAGCAGTTCTTC. This sequence joins TRBV5-1 and TRBJ2-1; 13 nucleotides match TRBD2. With 3 bases clipped from V and 7 bases from J, the junction kept 7 bases outside the gene matches. CDR3 size: 16 residues. Looked up from germline, CDR1 is SGHRS and CDR2 is YFSETQ.